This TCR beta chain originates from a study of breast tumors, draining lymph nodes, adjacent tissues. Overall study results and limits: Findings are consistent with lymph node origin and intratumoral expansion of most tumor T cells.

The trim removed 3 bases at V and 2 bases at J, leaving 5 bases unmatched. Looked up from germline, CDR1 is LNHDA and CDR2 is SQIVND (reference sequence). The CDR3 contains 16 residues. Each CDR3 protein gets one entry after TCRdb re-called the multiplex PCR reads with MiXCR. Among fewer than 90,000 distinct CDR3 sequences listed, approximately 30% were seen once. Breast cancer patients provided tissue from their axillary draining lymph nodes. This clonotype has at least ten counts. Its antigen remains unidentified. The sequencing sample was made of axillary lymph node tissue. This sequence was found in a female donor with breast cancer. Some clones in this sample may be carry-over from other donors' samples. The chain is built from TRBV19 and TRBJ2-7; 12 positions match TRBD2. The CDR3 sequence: CASSIGLAGTTYEQYF. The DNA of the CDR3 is TGTGCCAGTAGTATCGGACTAGCGGGGACAACCTACGAGCAGTACTTC.